This TCR beta chain was sequenced for a study of cytomegalovirus exposure and HLA in healthy donors. The PCR had 60 Vbeta and 13 Jbeta primers. Repertoires were generated with immunoSEQ multiplex PCR, while TCRdb's copy carries only in-frame clones and drops some. The sample totals fewer than 250,000 clones. Trimming pared 4 bases from V and 9 bases from J, leaving 13 bases between. Germline V gene sequence: CDR1 SGHNT, CDR2 YENEEA. The CDR3 runs to 13 residues. Sequencing was done on a sample of PBMCs. The TCR comes from a woman in her 30s in good health and CMV-seropositive. This chain links TRBV11-3 with TRBJ2-1; D perhaps matches TRBD1 (6 bases). The CDR3 here is CASSSRQAGEQFF. The CDR3 nucleotides are TGTGCCAGCAGCTCCCGACAGGCCGGTGAGCAGTTCTTC.